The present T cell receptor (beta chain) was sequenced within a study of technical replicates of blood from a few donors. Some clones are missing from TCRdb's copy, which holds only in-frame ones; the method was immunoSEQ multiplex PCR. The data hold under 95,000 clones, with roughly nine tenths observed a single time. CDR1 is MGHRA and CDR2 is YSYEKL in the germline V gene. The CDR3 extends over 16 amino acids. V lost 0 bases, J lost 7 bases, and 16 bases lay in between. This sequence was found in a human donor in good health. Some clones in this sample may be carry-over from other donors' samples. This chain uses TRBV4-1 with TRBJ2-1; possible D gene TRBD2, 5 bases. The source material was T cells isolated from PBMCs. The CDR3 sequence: CASSQDRGPGVNEQFF. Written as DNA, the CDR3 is TGCGCCAGCAGCCAAGATCGAGGGCCGGGTGTTAATGAGCAGTTCTTC.